Sequencing of this TCR beta chain was carried out in a study of OX40 agonist ivuxolimab in advanced cancers. Turning to the study itself: Ivuxolimab, which patients received intravenously every 2 weeks, was dosed at 0.01 to 10 mg/kg. Partial responses were achieved by three patients, one with hepatocellular carcinoma and two with cutaneous melanoma.

Sequencing used immunoSEQ multiplex PCR; TCRdb keeps in-frame clones, though not all of them. Here the sample spans about 47,000 clones, roughly 87% being singletons. Overall study findings and caveats: On average, CD8+ T cells had more expanded clones than CD4+.

On this clone: Its antigen remains unidentified.

The CDR3 length is 13 residues. Germline loops: CDR1 SNHLY, CDR2 FYNNEI. The V and J ends lost 4 bases and 7 bases respectively, with 11 bases between them. This TCR came from an adult with an advanced solid tumor such as melanoma, head and neck, liver or kidney cancer. This chain joins TRBV2 and TRBJ1-3; unclear D gene. Sequencing used CD4+ or CD8+ T cells sorted from blood, obtained in a trial of the OX40 agonist ivuxolimab. The DNA for the CDR3 is TGTGCCAGCAGTGCCCCTTGGAGGAACACCATATATTTT. Its translation is CASSAPWRNTIYF. The full variable domain, completed using reference TRBV2 and TRBJ1-3, is EPEVTQTPSHQVTQMGQEVILRCVPISNHLYFYWYRQILGQKVEFLVSFYNNEISEKSEIFDDQFSVERPDGSNFTLKIRSTKLEDSAMYFCASSAPWRNTIYFGEGSWLTVV.